These 25 T cell receptor beta chains were all obtained from the same sample, sequenced in a study of blood T cell repertoires in COVID-19. Only in-frame clones appear in the TCRdb table, and some are missing; sequencing was by immunoSEQ multiplex PCR. The table records 25,000 to 35,000 clones, less than 85% of them present only once. The sequenced material came from peripheral blood. The receptors shown here come from an elderly woman with acute or convalescent COVID-19.

V is TRBV28 and J is TRBJ2-6, with 10 bases aligning to TRBD1. Germline CDR1 MDHEN, CDR2 SYDVKM. Trimming removed 2 bases from V and 0 bases from J; junction bases left unmatched: 10. The CDR3 is made up of 20 amino acids. CDR3 sequence reads: CASSLGGTGALSSGANVLTF. The DNA for the CDR3 is TGTGCCAGCAGTTTAGGCGGGACAGGGGCCCTGAGCTCTGGGGCCAACGTCCTGACTTTC.

V is TRBV28 and J is TRBJ1-5; D unresolved. Looked up from germline, CDR1 is MDHEN and CDR2 is SYDVKM. The CDR3 spans 16 residues. V dropped 3 bases and J dropped 5 bases, with 17 bases sitting between them. Written as DNA, the CDR3 is TGTGCCAGCAGTTTGACCCAGGTTATAGTCGATCAGCCCCAGCATTTT. Amino acid sequence: CASSLTQVIVDQPQHF.

This clone was recorded once. The CDR3 DNA sequence: TGCGCCAGCAGGGTTACAGGTAACTACGAGCAGTACTTC. Translating it yields CASRVTGNYEQYF. The chain is built from TRBV10-2 and TRBJ2-7, with TRBD1 as a possible D gene (5 bases). V shed 6 bases and J shed 3 bases, with 12 bases lying between them. Per the germline V gene, CDR1 is WSHSY and CDR2 is SAAADI. This CDR3 spans 13 amino acids.

This rearrangement joins TRBV6-1 to TRBJ2-1; tentatively, D is TRBD1 (5 bases). The CDR3 is made up of 15 amino acids. Between the trimmed V and J ends, which lost 3 bases and 3 bases, there was a span of 12 bases. Germline-derived CDR1 and CDR2 are MNHNS and SASEGT. The CDR3: CASSDRELYYNEQFF. CDR3 DNA: TGTGCCAGCAGTGACAGGGAACTTTACTACAATGAGCAGTTCTTC.

The V gene is TRBV28, the J gene TRBJ2-2; the match to TRBD2 covers 14 bases. V lost 10 bases and J lost 6; bases outside the gene matches: 7. This CDR3 region has 15 residues. Germline CDR1 reads MDHEN; CDR2 reads SYDVKM. CDR3 coding DNA: TGTGCCACCCTGGGACTAGCGGGAGTCTCCGGGGAGCTGTTTTTT. This codes for CATLGLAGVSGELFF.

For the CDR3, the DNA is TGTGCCAGCTCAGCTCTTCCCGGGGGCTCTGGAAACACCATATATTTT. It yields the protein CASSALPGGSGNTIYF. The V gene is TRBV18, the J gene TRBJ1-3; possible D gene TRBD1, 5 bases. Germline CDR1 is KGHSH and CDR2 is LQKENI. V lost 5 bases and J 0 bases, leaving 14 bases between the germline ends. The CDR3 spans 16 residues.

This clone was recorded only once. This rearrangement joins TRBV7-2 to TRBJ1-3; TRBD1 is a possible D gene (6 bases). This CDR3 is built from 14 residues. Germline-derived CDR1 and CDR2 are SGHTA and FQGNSA. Trimming removed 5 bases at V and 1 base at J, with 9 bases between. CDR3 sequence (DNA): TGTGCCAGCAGCCTCGGGACATCTGGAAACACCATATATTTT. As protein: CASSLGTSGNTIYF.

This chain links TRBV19 with TRBJ2-4, with 9 bases identical to TRBD1. There are 16 residues in the CDR3. Germline CDR1 reads LNHDA; CDR2 reads SQIVND (reference sequence). The J segment lost 4 bases and the V segment lost 5 bases, leaving 9 bases of the junction unmatched. The CDR3 loop reads CASSVSGTGSKNIQYF. CDR3 nucleotides: TGTGCCAGTAGTGTCTCCGGGACAGGGTCAAAAAACATTCAGTACTTC.

The chain is built from TRBV2 and TRBJ1-2; unclear D gene. Per the germline V gene, CDR1 is SNHLY and CDR2 is FYNNEI. Trimming stripped 4 bases from V and 7 bases from J, with 10 bases between. The CDR3 contains 12 residues. The CDR3 protein is CASSALLGGYTF. DNA for the CDR3: TGTGCCAGCAGTGCCTTACTCGGTGGCTACACCTTC.

The V call is TRBV5-5, the J call TRBJ2-7, with 9 bases lining up with TRBD1. This CDR3 has 15 residues. With 5 bases clipped from V and 2 bases from J, the junction kept 8 bases outside the gene matches. Per germline, CDR1 SGHKS and CDR2 YYEKEE (reference sequence). The CDR3 DNA reads TGTGCCAGCAGGCCGCCGGGACAGGGAGCCTACGAGCAGTACTTC. It specifies CASRPPGQGAYEQYF.

Points on this clone: Other nucleotide sequences from this sample produce the same CDR3. J is TRBJ2-1 and V is TRBV5-4; 9 bases agree with TRBD1. V lost 0 bases, J lost 7 bases, and 5 bases stayed unmatched. The CDR3 covers 15 residues. CDR1 is SGHNT and CDR2 is YYREEE in the germline V gene (reference sequence). The CDR3 nucleotides are TGTGCCAGCAGCTTGGTGGACAGGGGTGGGAATGAGCAGTTCTTC. It is translated as CASSLVDRGGNEQFF. The full variable domain, in which reference TRBV5-4 and TRBJ2-1 provide the parts outside the CDR3, is ETGVTQSPTHLIKTRGQQVTLRCSSQSGHNTVSWYQQALGQGPQFIFQYYREEENGRGNFPPRFSGLQFPNYSSELNVNALELDDSALYLCASSLVDRGGNEQFFGPGTRLTVL.

The chain uses TRBV18 and TRBJ1-6; 9 bases are shared with TRBD1. Germline CDR1 KGHSH, CDR2 LQKENI. V was clipped by 2 bases and J by 5 bases; unmatched bases: 10. The CDR3 is made up of 18 amino acids. The CDR3 region has the DNA TGTGCCAGCTCACCAATCGACCCACAGGGGGCAAATAATTCACCCCTCCACTTT. Encoded protein: CASSPIDPQGANNSPLHF.

The chain links TRBV5-1 to TRBJ2-6; 8 nucleotides align to TRBD1. V was clipped by 4 bases and J by 3 bases; unmatched bases: 3. In germline, CDR1 is SGHRS, CDR2 YFSETQ. The CDR3 loop spans 15 amino acids. The CDR3 DNA reads as TGCGCCAGCAGCAATGACAGGGGTGGGGCCAACGTCCTGACTTTC. This codes for CASSNDRGGANVLTF.

Turning to this clone: The junction departs from germline at one end; a sequencing error may be responsible. The rearrangement links TRBV3-1 (or the pseudogene TRBV3-2) to TRBJ2-7, with 12 bases aligning to TRBD2. The germline CDR1 and CDR2 sequences are LGHDT and YNNKEL (reference sequence). CDR3 size: 15 residues. This chain's CDR3 is CVSSLGLAGSYEQYF. The CDR3 DNA reads TGTGTCAGCAGCCTGGGACTAGCGGGCTCCTACGAGCAGTACTTC.

This clone was observed a handful of times. This rearrangement joins TRBV4-3 to TRBJ2-7; D remains unclear. Germline loops: CDR1 LGHNA, CDR2 YSLEER. The V end lost 0 bases, the J end lost 6 bases, and 12 bases lay between the germline ends. The CDR3 runs to 14 residues. The CDR3 reads CASSQESSSGEQYF. CDR3 nucleotide sequence: TGCGCCAGCAGCCAAGAATCGAGTTCTGGCGAGCAGTACTTC.

The chain couples TRBV19 to TRBJ2-3; TRBD2 matches at 14 bases. The V segment lost 5 bases and the J segment 4 bases; nucleotides outside the gene matches: 14. Looked up from germline, CDR1 is LNHDA and CDR2 is SQIVND (reference sequence). The CDR3 loop spans 19 amino acids. CDR3 in amino acids: CASSATSGGAWGIADTQYF. CDR3 nucleotide sequence: TGTGCCAGTAGTGCGACTAGCGGGGGGGCCTGGGGGATCGCAGATACGCAGTATTTT.

CDR3 nucleotides: TGTGCCAGCAGTTTTAGCAGCAATCAGCCCCAGCATTTT. Translated, it gives CASSFSSNQPQHF. The V and J genes are TRBV27 and TRBJ1-5; D call uncertain. Trimming took 3 bases from V and 1 from J, leaving 4 bases between them. The V gene's germline CDR1 is MNHEY and CDR2 SMNVEV (reference sequence). This CDR3 is 13 amino acids long.

The rearrangement joins TRBV19 to TRBJ2-1; D possibly corresponds to TRBD2 (6 bases). CDR3 length: 14 residues. Germline assignment: CDR1 LNHDA and CDR2 SQIVND (reference sequence). Trimming removed 4 bases from V and 10 bases from J, with 17 bases in between. The CDR3 coding sequence is TGTGCCAGTAGTAGGCGGGACCGTATGGAGGAGCAGTTCTTC. The encoded protein is CASSRRDRMEEQFF.

The rearrangement links TRBV11-2 to TRBJ2-1; 13 nucleotides match TRBD2. The ends lost 4 bases at V and 0 bases at J; junction bases unmatched: 9. CDR3 size: 19 residues. Germline loops: CDR1 SGHAT, CDR2 FQNNGV. The CDR3: CASSSLTSGGPNSYNEQFF. CDR3 coding DNA: TGTGCCAGCAGCTCCCTGACTAGCGGGGGGCCAAACTCCTACAATGAGCAGTTCTTC.

The chain uses TRBV5-1 and TRBJ2-3, with TRBD2 as a possible D gene (6 bases). Per germline, CDR1 SGHRS and CDR2 YFSETQ. V lost 0 bases and J 6 bases, leaving 11 bases between the germline ends. The CDR3 is 14 amino acids. The CDR3 sequence: CASSLAAGWDTQYF. The DNA of the CDR3 is TGCGCCAGCAGCTTGGCCGCGGGGTGGGATACGCAGTATTTT.

The chain carries TRBV18 and TRBJ2-7, with a possible D match to TRBD2 (5 bases). The CDR3 has 15 residues. The germline V and J ends were trimmed by 2 bases and 0 bases, with 11 bases remaining between them. The germline gives CDR1 KGHSH, CDR2 LQKENI. CDR3 amino acids: CASSPDGLRSYEQYF. The CDR3 DNA follows: TGTGCCAGCTCACCAGACGGACTCCGCTCCTACGAGCAGTACTTC.

The chain couples TRBV30 to TRBJ1-2, with 7 nucleotides matching TRBD1. J was trimmed by 6 bases and V by 3 bases; bases with no gene match: 7. CDR1 and CDR2 (germline): GTSNPN, SVGIG (reference sequence). There are 13 residues in the CDR3. The CDR3 sequence: CAWRPGGWNGYTF. CDR3 nucleotide sequence: TGTGCCTGGAGGCCAGGGGGGTGGAATGGCTACACCTTC. Filled out from reference TRBV30 and TRBJ1-2, the complete variable domain reads SQTIHQWPATLVQPVGSPLSLECTVEGTSNPNLYWYRQAAGRGLQLLFYSVGIGQISSEVPQNLSASRPQDRQFILSSKKLLLSDSGFYLCAWRPGGWNGYTFGSGTRLTVV.

The chain recombines TRBV7-9 with TRBJ2-4, with 14 bases fitting TRBD2. Trimming removed 5 bases from V and 8 bases from J; junction bases left unmatched: 5. Germline V gene data show CDR1 as SEHNR and CDR2 as FQNEAQ (reference sequence). There are 15 residues in the CDR3. CDR3 protein: CASSLGTSGRDIQYF. In nucleotides, the CDR3 is TGTGCCAGCAGCCTGGGGACTAGCGGGAGAGACATTCAGTACTTC. Complete variable domain (other parts from reference TRBV7-9 and TRBJ2-4): DTGVSQNPRHKITKRGQNVTFRCDPISEHNRLYWYRQTLGQGPEFLTYFQNEAQLEKSRLLSDRFSAERPKGSFSTLEIQRTEQGDSAMYLCASSLGTSGRDIQYFGAGTRLSVL.

CDR3 loop: CASSGSGLANNEQFF. The CDR3 nucleotides are TGTGCCAGCAGCGGTTCGGGACTAGCGAACAATGAGCAGTTCTTC. The rearrangement joins TRBV9 to TRBJ2-1; 10 nucleotides line up with TRBD2. The germline V gene has CDR1 SGDLS and CDR2 YYNGEE. The CDR3 runs 15 residues. The V segment lost 3 bases and the J segment 5 bases; nucleotides outside the gene matches: 5.

This clone was observed a single time. The chain has TRBV29-1 and TRBJ1-6, with TRBD1 matching over 11 bases. The CDR3 has 13 amino acids. V was pared by 8 bases and J by 8 bases, with 5 bases of the junction left unmatched. Looked up from germline, CDR1 is SQVTM and CDR2 is ANQGSEA. As DNA, the CDR3 is TGCAGCATCAAGGGACAGGGGGATTCACCCCTCCACTTT. Translated: CSIKGQGDSPLHF.